Shown below are 24 T cell receptor beta chains from a single sample sequenced in a study of metastatic and nonmetastatic thyroid tumors. Prior to thyroid surgery, none of the patients had received any treatment. TCRdb re-clonotyped the PCR reads via MiXCR. The repertoire consists of just over 40,000 clones, with over 10% occurring once and the leading ten covering roughly 25%. The sequenced sample was blood. The receptors were sampled from a female donor with papillary thyroid cancer or a benign thyroid nodule (not recorded which). Some clones in this sample may be carry-over from other donors' samples.

This clone was recorded many times. V is TRBV11-3 and J is TRBJ1-1; TRBD1 agrees at 8 bases. V dropped 4 bases and J dropped 9; count of bases not matched to a gene: 10. The CDR3 spans 14 residues. Germline CDR1 reads SGHNT; CDR2 reads YENEEA. The CDR3 loop reads CASSSVRTGKKAFF. The CDR3 DNA reads as TGTGCCAGCAGCTCGGTTCGGACAGGGAAAAAAGCTTTCTTT.

This clone was observed a handful of times. J is TRBJ1-2 and V is TRBV19, with a possible D match to TRBD1 (6 bases). The ends were cut back, 7 bases at V and 3 bases at J, with 15 bases in the middle. Germline V gene sequence: CDR1 LNHDA, CDR2 SQIVND (reference sequence). CDR3 size: 14 residues. This CDR3 is CASTKWGADYGYTF. The CDR3 nucleotides are TGTGCCAGTACCAAATGGGGGGCAGACTATGGCTACACCTTC.

This clone has just one count. The gene calls are TRBV5-1 and TRBJ2-5; a weak D match, TRBD2 (6 bases). The germline V gene encodes CDR1 SGHRS and CDR2 YFSETQ. With 6 bases removed from V and 4 bases from J, the gap between germline ends came to 13 bases. The CDR3 length is 13 residues. This chain's CDR3 is CASTPGVAETQYF. The CDR3, as DNA: TGCGCCAGCACACCGGGGGTAGCAGAGACCCAGTACTTC.

This clone was recorded at least ten times. The genes are TRBV7-2 and TRBJ2-7, with D uncertain. V was shortened by 1 base and J by 8 bases, with 12 bases between the two germline ends. CDR3 length: 13 amino acids. Germline-derived CDR1 and CDR2 are SGHTA and FQGNSA. The DNA for the CDR3 is TGTGCCAGCAGCTTAGGAGTCTACTCCCAGCAGTACTTC. Protein: CASSLGVYSQQYF.

Here the CDR3 reads CASSLRSASGSYEQYF. The CDR3 nucleotides are TGCGCCAGCAGCTTGCGAAGCGCTAGCGGATCCTACGAGCAGTACTTC. The chain joins TRBV5-1 to TRBJ2-7; TRBD2 matches 7 bases. CDR1 is SGHRS, CDR2 YFSETQ, per germline. This CDR3 region has 16 residues. After removal of 1 base from V and 1 base from J, the junction contained 8 bases not matched to a gene. Drawing the rest from reference TRBV5-1 and TRBJ2-7, the complete variable domain is KAGVTQTPRYLIKTRGQQVTLSCSPISGHRSVSWYQQTPGQGLQFLFEYFSETQRNKGNFPGRFSGRQFSNSRSEMNVSTLELGDSALYLCASSLRSASGSYEQYFGPGTRLTVT.

This clone was recorded a few times. One junction end disagrees with the germline gene, perhaps due to a read error. The J gene is TRBJ1-2, the V gene TRBV24-1, with D unresolved. This CDR3 spans 13 amino acids. Germline CDR1 KGHDR, CDR2 SFDVKD. This chain's CDR3 is CATSDPTEYGYIF. In DNA, the CDR3 is TGTGCCACCAGTGATCCCACAGAGTATGGCTACATCTTC.

This clone was observed many times. The CDR3 DNA reads TGTGCCAGCAGCGTGGAGTTCCCCAATGAGCAGTTCTTC. It translates to CASSVEFPNEQFF. The J gene is TRBJ2-1, the V gene TRBV9; no firm D call. Per the germline V gene, CDR1 is SGDLS and CDR2 is YYNGEE. V lost 2 bases and J lost 6, with 9 bases in between. The CDR3 spans 13 residues.

This clone has ten or more counts. CDR3 nucleotide sequence: TGTGCCAGCAGGTGGACTAGTACGCTTGCAGATACGCAGTATTTT. It codes for CASRWTSTLADTQYF. This chain uses TRBV2 with TRBJ2-3, with 7 bases matching TRBD2. In germline, CDR1 is SNHLY, CDR2 FYNNEI. The CDR3 has 15 residues. V was clipped by 6 bases and J by 4 bases; unmatched bases: 10. Variable domain in full (rest from reference TRBV2 and TRBJ2-3): EPEVTQTPSHQVTQMGQEVILRCVPISNHLYFYWYRQILGQKVEFLVSFYNNEISEKSEIFDDQFSVERPDGSNFTLKIRSTKLEDSAMYFCASRWTSTLADTQYFGPGTRLTVL.

This clone turned up a few times. This chain joins TRBV28 and TRBJ1-1, with D perhaps TRBD1 (5 bases). The V end lost 3 bases, the J end lost 7 bases, and 18 bases lay between the germline ends. Germline lookup yields CDR1 MDHEN and CDR2 SYDVKM. The CDR3 spans 15 residues. CDR3 residues: CASSFYPGRDLEAFF. In DNA, the CDR3 is TGTGCCAGCAGTTTCTATCCGGGCAGGGATCTTGAAGCTTTCTTT. Combining the CDR3 with reference TRBV28 and TRBJ1-1 gives the whole variable domain DVKVTQSSRYLVKRTGEKVFLECVQDMDHENMFWYRQDPGLGLRLIYFSYDVKMKEKGDIPEGYSVSREKKERFSLILESASTNQTSMYLCASSFYPGRDLEAFFGQGTRLTVV.

Details on this clone: One end of the junction fails to match germline, which may point to a read error. J is TRBJ2-7 and V is TRBV13; D is unclear. CDR1 and CDR2 (germline): PRHDT, FYEKMQ (reference sequence). The CDR3 is made up of 13 amino acids. CDR3 sequence reads: CASSPLGPYEQHF. The CDR3 DNA reads as TGTGCCAGCAGCCCCCTCGGACCCTACGAGCAGCACTTC.

There are many counts of this clone. J is TRBJ1-2 and V is TRBV29-1; 8 bases map to TRBD1. The CDR3 consists of 15 residues. J gave up 2 bases and V 6 bases, and 11 bases lay outside the gene matches. The germline gives CDR1 SQVTM, CDR2 ANQGSEA. DNA of the CDR3: TGCAGCGTATTTGCTTTGACAGGGGAAAACTATGGCTACACCTTC. Translation gives CSVFALTGENYGYTF. Filled out from reference TRBV29-1 and TRBJ1-2, the complete variable domain reads SAVISQKPSRDICQRGTSLTIQCQVDSQVTMMFWYRQQPGQSLTLIATANQGSEATYESGFVIDKFPISRPNLTFSTLTVSNMSPEDSSIYLCSVFALTGENYGYTFGSGTRLTVV.

This clone was found many times. A much larger clone is a single base away; this may be a read error. The CDR3 sequence is CASSPRQGAYTQYF. In DNA form, the CDR3 reads TGTGCCAGCAGCCCACGACAGGGGGCATATACGCAGTATTTT. The chain combines TRBV11-2 with TRBJ2-3, with 10 bases lining up with TRBD1. The CDR3 runs 14 residues. Trimming took 5 bases from V and 7 from J; bases not matched to a gene: 6. Looked up from germline, CDR1 is SGHAT and CDR2 is FQNNGV. The full variable domain, completed using reference TRBV11-2 and TRBJ2-3, is EAGVAQSPRYKIIEKRQSVAFWCNPISGHATLYWYQQILGQGPKLLIQFQNNGVVDDSQLPKDRFSAERLKGVDSTLKIQPAKLEDSAVYLCASSPRQGAYTQYFGPGTRLTVL.

This clone showed up many times. This chain connects TRBV3-1 to TRBJ1-6; 9 nucleotides agree with TRBD1. Germline CDR1 and CDR2: LGHDT and YNNKEL (reference sequence). This CDR3 contains 16 residues. V lost 1 base, J lost 14 bases, and 12 bases stayed unmatched. CDR3 loop: CASSQGLDRGRSSLHF. The DNA of the CDR3 is TGTGCCAGCAGCCAAGGATTGGACAGGGGCCGTTCCTCCCTCCACTTT. The full variable domain, with the rest looked up from reference TRBV3-1 and TRBJ1-6, is DTAVSQTPKYLVTQMGNDKSIKCEQNLGHDTMYWYKQDSKKFLKIMFSYNNKELIINETVPNRFSPKSPDKAHLNLHINSLELGDSAVYFCASSQGLDRGRSSLHFGNGTRLTVT.

This clone showed up many times. The J gene is TRBJ2-6, the V gene TRBV5-4; TRBD1 matches at 8 bases. Trimming cost V 3 bases and J 4 bases; bases outside gene matches: 15. This CDR3 contains 19 residues. CDR1 is SGHNT and CDR2 is YYREEE in the germline V gene (reference sequence). CDR3 residues: CASSSSPRQGMWGANVLTF. CDR3 DNA sequence: TGTGCCAGCAGCTCTTCCCCGAGACAGGGGATGTGGGGGGCCAACGTCCTGACTTTC.

The chain has TRBV5-1 and TRBJ2-7; no clear D. Germline lookup yields CDR1 SGHRS and CDR2 YFSETQ. V was cut by 4 bases and J by 2 bases, with 10 bases left in between. This CDR3 spans 13 amino acids. The DNA for the CDR3 is TGCGCCAGCAGCCCATCCCCCCCCTACGAGCAGTACTTC. This sequence encodes CASSPSPPYEQYF.

This clone was counted only a few times. This may be a read error, as it is one base from a much larger clone. This chain uses TRBV5-1 with TRBJ1-1; a possible D gene is TRBD1 (5 bases). The CDR3 runs to 13 residues. Germline loops: CDR1 SGHRS, CDR2 YFSETQ. The CDR3 here is CASSRDEDTKAFF. In nucleotides, the CDR3 is TGCGCCAGCAGCCGCGATGAGGACACTAAAGCTTTCTTT.

This clone has a count of ten or more. The genes are TRBV3-1 and TRBJ1-2; D unresolved. This CDR3 has 14 residues. The V end was cut by 3 bases, the J end by 5 bases, with 13 bases between. Germline V gives CDR1 LGHDT, CDR2 YNNKEL (reference sequence). Written as DNA, the CDR3 is TGTGCCAGCAGCCACGGTAGTACCGAGTATGGCTACACCTTC. Translation: CASSHGSTEYGYTF.

In its sample, this clone was seen once. This chain links TRBV7-2 with TRBJ1-2, with 7 bases identical to TRBD1. This CDR3 region has 15 residues. J lost 8 bases, V lost 6 bases, and 15 bases had no gene match. The V gene's germline CDR1 is SGHTA and CDR2 FQGNSA. This CDR3 reads CASRPAGPGGKGYTF. DNA of the CDR3: TGTGCCAGCAGGCCGGCGGGTCCAGGGGGTAAAGGCTACACCTTC.

This clone has a handful of counts. A read error is possible here, since a much larger clone lies one base away. The sample carries other DNA sequences with the same CDR3. The chain uses TRBV9 and TRBJ2-4, with D possibly called TRBD1 or TRBD2 (6 bases each). The CDR3 extends over 12 amino acids. The germline CDR1 and CDR2 sequences are SGDLS and YYNGEE. The V end was cut by 8 bases, the J end by 8 bases, with 14 bases between. CDR3 region: CASGGGADIQYF. The CDR3 DNA follows: TGTGCCAGTGGAGGGGGTGCAGACATTCAGTACTTC. Looking up the rest from reference TRBV9 and TRBJ2-4 gives the full variable domain: DSGVTQTPKHLITATGQRVTLRCSPRSGDLSVYWYQQSLDQGLQFLIQYYNGEERAKGNILERFSAQQFPDLHSELNLSSLELGDSALYFCASGGGADIQYFGAGTRLSVL.

This clone was counted a few times. The V gene is TRBV15, the J gene TRBJ2-2, with D possibly TRBD2 on 5 matching bases. Germline V gene sequence: CDR1 LNHNV, CDR2 YYDKDF (reference sequence). Trimming took 5 bases from V and 3 from J, leaving 19 bases between them. CDR3 length: 17 amino acids. The DNA for the CDR3 is TGTGCCACCAGCGTGACACATGGGAGTCTCGACACCGGGGAGCTGTTTTTT. This translates into CATSVTHGSLDTGELFF.

This clone was counted ten times or more. The chain couples TRBV12-5 to TRBJ1-2, with 7 positions matching TRBD1. Per the germline V gene, CDR1 is LGHNT and CDR2 is FRNRAP. This CDR3 region has 15 residues. V dropped 2 bases and J dropped 4; count of bases not matched to a gene: 7. CDR3 bases: TGTGCTAGTGGTTTGATTCCGGGACAGATCTATGGCTACACCTTC. It is translated as CASGLIPGQIYGYTF.

Remarks on this clone: A junction end diverges from the germline sequence, so it may reflect a read error. The chain uses TRBV20-1 and TRBJ2-1; D uncertain. The CDR3 consists of 16 residues. Germline values: CDR1 DFQATT, CDR2 SNEGSKA (reference sequence). CDR3 in amino acids: CSARTEWWSSLYDQFF. In DNA form, the CDR3 reads TGCAGTGCTCGGACCGAGTGGTGGTCCTCATTGTATGATCAGTTCTTC.

This clone was picked up many times. The rearrangement uses TRBV7-2 and TRBJ2-1; D call uncertain. Germline CDR1 SGHTA, CDR2 FQGNSA. V was clipped by 8 bases and J by 0 bases, with 8 bases between them. The CDR3 runs 13 residues. CDR3 amino acids: CASGSSSYNEQFF. The CDR3 DNA sequence: TGTGCCAGCGGGTCGAGCTCCTACAATGAGCAGTTCTTC.

This clone was picked up many times. The CDR3 sequence is CSANHRRIRMGNEQFF. As DNA, the CDR3 is TGCAGTGCCAACCACCGACGGATAAGGATGGGCAATGAGCAGTTCTTC. V and J are TRBV20-1 and TRBJ2-1; D is ambiguous. V lost 6 bases and J lost 6, with 24 bases in between. Germline values: CDR1 DFQATT, CDR2 SNEGSKA (reference sequence). The CDR3 is 16 residues long.